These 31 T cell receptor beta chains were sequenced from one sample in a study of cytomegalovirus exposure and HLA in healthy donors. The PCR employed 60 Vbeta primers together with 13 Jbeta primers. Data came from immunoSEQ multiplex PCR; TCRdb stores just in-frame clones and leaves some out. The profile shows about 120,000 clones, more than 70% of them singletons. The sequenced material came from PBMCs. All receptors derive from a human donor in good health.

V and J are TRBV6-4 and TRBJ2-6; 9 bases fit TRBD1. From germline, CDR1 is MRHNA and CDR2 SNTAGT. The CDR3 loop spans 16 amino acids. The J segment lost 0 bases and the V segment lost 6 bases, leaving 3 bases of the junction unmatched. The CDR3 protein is CASRGQGGSGANVLTF. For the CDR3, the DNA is TGTGCCAGCAGGGGACAGGGAGGCTCTGGGGCCAACGTCCTGACTTTC.

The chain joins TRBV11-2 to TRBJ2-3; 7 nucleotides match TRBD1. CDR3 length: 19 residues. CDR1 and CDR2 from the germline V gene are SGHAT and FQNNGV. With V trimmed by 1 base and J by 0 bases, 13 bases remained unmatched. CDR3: CASSLANRGTVTSTDTQYF. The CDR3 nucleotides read TGTGCCAGCAGCTTAGCAAACAGGGGAACTGTTACTAGCACAGATACGCAGTATTTT.

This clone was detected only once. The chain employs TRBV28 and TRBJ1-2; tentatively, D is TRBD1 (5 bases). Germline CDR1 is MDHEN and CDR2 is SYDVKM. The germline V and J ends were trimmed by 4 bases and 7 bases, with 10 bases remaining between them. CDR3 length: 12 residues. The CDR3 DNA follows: TGTGCCAGCAGTTCCGCAGGGTTTGGCTACACCTTC. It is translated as CASSSAGFGYTF.

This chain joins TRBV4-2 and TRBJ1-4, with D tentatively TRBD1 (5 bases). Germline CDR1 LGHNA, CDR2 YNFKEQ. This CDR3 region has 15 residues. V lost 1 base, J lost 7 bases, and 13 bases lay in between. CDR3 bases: TGTGCCAGCAGCCAAGTCAGTTCGGGGGTTGAAAAACTGTTTTTT. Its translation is CASSQVSSGVEKLFF.

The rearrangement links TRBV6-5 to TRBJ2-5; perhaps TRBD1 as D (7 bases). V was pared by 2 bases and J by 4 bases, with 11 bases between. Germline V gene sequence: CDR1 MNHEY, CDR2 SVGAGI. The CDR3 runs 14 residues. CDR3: CASSYNRGGETQYF. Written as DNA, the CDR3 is TGTGCCAGCAGTTACAACAGGGGAGGAGAGACCCAGTACTTC.

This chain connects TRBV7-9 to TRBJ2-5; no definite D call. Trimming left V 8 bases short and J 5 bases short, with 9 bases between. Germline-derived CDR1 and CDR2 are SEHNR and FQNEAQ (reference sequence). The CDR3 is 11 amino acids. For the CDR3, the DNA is TGTGCCAGCCAGGCTGGGGAGACCCAGTACTTC. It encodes CASQAGETQYF.

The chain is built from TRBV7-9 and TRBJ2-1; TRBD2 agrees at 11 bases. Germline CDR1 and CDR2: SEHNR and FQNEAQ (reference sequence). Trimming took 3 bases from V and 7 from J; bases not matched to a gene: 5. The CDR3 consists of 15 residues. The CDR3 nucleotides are TGTGCCAGCAGCTTTAGCGGGGGGGCCATGAATGAGCAGTTCTTC. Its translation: CASSFSGGAMNEQFF. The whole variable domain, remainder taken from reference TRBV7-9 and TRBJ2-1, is DTGVSQNPRHKITKRGQNVTFRCDPISEHNRLYWYRQTLGQGPEFLTYFQNEAQLEKSRLLSDRFSAERPKGSFSTLEIQRTEQGDSAMYLCASSFSGGAMNEQFFGPGTRLTVL.

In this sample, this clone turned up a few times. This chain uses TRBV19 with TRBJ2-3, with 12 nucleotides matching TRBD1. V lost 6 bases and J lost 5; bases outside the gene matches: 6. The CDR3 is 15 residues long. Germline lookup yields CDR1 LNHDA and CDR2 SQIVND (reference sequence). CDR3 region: CASSRGQGAGDTQYF. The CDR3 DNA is TGTGCCAGTAGCAGGGGACAGGGGGCGGGAGATACGCAGTATTTT. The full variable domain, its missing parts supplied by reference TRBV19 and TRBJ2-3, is DGGITQSPKYLFRKEGQNVTLSCEQNLNHDAMYWYRQDPGQGLRLIYYSQIVNDFQKGDIAEGYSVSREKKESFPLTVTSAQKNPTAFYLCASSRGQGAGDTQYFGPGTRLTVL.

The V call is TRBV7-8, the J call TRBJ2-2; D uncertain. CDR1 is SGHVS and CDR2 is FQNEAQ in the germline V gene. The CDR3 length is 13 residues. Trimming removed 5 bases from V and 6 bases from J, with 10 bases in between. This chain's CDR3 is CASSVTGSGELFF. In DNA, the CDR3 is TGTGCCAGCAGCGTGACCGGGTCCGGGGAGCTGTTTTTT. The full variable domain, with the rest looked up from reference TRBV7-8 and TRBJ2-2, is GAGVSQSPRYKVAKRGQDVALRCDPISGHVSLFWYQQALGQGPEFLTYFQNEAQLDKSGLPSDRFFAERPEGSVSTLKIQRTQQEDSAVYLCASSVTGSGELFFGEGSRLTVL.

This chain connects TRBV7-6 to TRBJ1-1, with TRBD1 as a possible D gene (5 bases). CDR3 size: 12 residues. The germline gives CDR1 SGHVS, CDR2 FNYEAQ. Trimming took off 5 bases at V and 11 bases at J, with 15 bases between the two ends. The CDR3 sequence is CASSAPGSGAFF. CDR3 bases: TGTGCCAGCAGCGCCCCAGGGAGCGGGGCTTTCTTT.

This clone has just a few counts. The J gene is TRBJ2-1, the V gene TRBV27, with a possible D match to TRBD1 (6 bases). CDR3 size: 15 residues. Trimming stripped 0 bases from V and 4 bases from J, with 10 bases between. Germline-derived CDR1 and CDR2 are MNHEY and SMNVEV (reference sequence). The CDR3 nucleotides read TGTGCCAGCAGTTTATCCGCAGGGGAGTACAATGAGCAGTTCTTC. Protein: CASSLSAGEYNEQFF.

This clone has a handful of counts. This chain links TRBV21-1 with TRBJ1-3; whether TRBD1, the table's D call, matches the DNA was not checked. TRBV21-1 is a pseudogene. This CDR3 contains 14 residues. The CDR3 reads CASSNRGSGNTIYF. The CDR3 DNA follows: TGTGCCAGCAGCAACAGGGGGTCTGGAAACACCATATATTTT.

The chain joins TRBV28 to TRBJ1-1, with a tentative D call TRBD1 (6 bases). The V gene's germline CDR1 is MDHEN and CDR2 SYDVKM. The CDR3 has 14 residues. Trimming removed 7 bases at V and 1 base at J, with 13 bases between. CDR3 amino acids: CASIEQGPNTEAFF. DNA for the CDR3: TGTGCCAGCATCGAACAGGGCCCGAACACTGAAGCTTTCTTT.

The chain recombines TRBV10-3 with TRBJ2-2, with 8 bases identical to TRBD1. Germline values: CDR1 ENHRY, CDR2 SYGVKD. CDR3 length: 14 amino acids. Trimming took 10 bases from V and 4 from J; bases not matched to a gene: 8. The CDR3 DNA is TGTGCCACCGTAGGACAGGGAAGCACCGGGGAGCTGTTTTTT. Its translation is CATVGQGSTGELFF.

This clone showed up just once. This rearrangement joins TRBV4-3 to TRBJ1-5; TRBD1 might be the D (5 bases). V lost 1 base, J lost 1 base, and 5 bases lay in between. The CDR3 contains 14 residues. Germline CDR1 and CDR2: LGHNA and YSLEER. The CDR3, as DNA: TGCGCCAGCAGCCAAGGGGGCAGCAATCAGCCCCAGCATTTT. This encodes CASSQGGSNQPQHF.

The CDR3 DNA follows: TGTGCCAGCTCACCCGGGCTCCTAGCCCAAGAGACCCAGTACTTC. Its protein is CASSPGLLAQETQYF. The V and J genes are TRBV18 and TRBJ2-5, with D maybe TRBD2 (5 bases). The CDR3 consists of 15 residues. Trimming took off 3 bases at V and 1 base at J, with 12 bases between the two ends. The germline gives CDR1 KGHSH, CDR2 LQKENI.

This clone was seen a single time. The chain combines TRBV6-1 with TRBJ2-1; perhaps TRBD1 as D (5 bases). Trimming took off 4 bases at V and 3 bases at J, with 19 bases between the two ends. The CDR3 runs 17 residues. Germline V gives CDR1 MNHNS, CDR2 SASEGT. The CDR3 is CASSVRTQLQHYNEQFF. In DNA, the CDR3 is TGTGCCAGCAGTGTCCGGACACAGCTCCAACACTACAATGAGCAGTTCTTC.

The CDR3 DNA follows: TGCGCCAGCAGCCAAGAAGATGGGGCCGGCCTCCGGAGAGATACGCAGTATTTT. Its translation is CASSQEDGAGLRRDTQYF. The rearrangement joins TRBV4-1 to TRBJ2-3, with D perhaps matching TRBD1 (5 bases). V lost 0 bases and J lost 5, with 21 bases in between. Germline V CDR1 and CDR2: MGHRA, YSYEKL. This CDR3 region has 18 residues.

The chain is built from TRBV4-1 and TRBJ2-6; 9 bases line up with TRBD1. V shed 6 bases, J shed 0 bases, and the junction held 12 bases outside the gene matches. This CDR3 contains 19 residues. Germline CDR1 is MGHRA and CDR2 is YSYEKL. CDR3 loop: CASRQLTGGRDSGANVLTF. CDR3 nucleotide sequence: TGCGCCAGCAGACAGCTTACAGGGGGCCGGGACTCTGGGGCCAACGTCCTGACTTTC.

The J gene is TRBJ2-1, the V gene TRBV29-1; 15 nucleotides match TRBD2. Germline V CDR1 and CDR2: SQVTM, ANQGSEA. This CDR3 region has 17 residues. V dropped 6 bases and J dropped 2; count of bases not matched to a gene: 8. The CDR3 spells CSVIYRTSGGAYNEQFF. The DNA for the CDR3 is TGCAGCGTGATATACCGGACTAGCGGGGGGGCCTACAATGAGCAGTTCTTC.

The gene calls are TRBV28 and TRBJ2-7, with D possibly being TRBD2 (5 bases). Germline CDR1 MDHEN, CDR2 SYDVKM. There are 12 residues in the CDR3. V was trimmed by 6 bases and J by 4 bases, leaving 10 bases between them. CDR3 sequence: CASSKEVYEQYF. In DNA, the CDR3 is TGTGCCAGCAGCAAGGAGGTATACGAGCAGTACTTC.

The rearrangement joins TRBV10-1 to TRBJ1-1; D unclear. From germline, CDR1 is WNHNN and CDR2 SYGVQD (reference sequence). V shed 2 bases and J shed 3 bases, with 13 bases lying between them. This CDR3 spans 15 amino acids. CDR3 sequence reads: CASSEGPFRDTEAFF. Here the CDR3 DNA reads TGCGCCAGCAGTGAGGGCCCCTTCCGGGACACTGAAGCTTTCTTT.

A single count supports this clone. In DNA, the CDR3 is TGTGCCAGCAGTGGAGGGGGCGGGGGCTACACCTTC. It specifies CASSGGGGGYTF. The chain couples TRBV2 to TRBJ1-2; TRBD1 agrees at 7 bases. V shed 4 bases, J shed 8 bases, and the junction held 4 bases outside the gene matches. CDR3 length: 12 amino acids. Germline assignment: CDR1 SNHLY and CDR2 FYNNEI.

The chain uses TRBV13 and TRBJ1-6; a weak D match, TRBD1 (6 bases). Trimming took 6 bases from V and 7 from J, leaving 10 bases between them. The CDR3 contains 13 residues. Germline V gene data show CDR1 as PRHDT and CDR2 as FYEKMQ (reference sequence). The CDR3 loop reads CASRYTGNSPLHF. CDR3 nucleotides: TGTGCCAGCAGATACACAGGGAATTCACCCCTCCACTTT.

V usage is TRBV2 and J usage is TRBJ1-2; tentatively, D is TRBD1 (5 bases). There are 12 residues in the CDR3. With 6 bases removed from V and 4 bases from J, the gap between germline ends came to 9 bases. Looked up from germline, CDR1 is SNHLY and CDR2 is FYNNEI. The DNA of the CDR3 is TGTGCCAGCAGGACAGCCCCCTATGGCTACACCTTC. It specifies CASRTAPYGYTF.

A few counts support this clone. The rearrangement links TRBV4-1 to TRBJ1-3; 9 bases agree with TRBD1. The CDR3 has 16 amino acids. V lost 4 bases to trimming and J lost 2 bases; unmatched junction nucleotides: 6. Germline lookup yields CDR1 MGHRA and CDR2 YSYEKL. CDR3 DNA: TGCGCCAGCAGCCGCCTCGGGACAGGGACTGGAAACACCATATATTTT. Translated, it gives CASSRLGTGTGNTIYF.

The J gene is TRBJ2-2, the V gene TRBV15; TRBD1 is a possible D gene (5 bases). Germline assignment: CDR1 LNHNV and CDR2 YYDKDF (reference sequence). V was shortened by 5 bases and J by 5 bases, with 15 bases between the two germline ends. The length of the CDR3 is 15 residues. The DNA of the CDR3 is TGTGCCACCAGCGTATTCGCGGACATAACCGGGGAGCTGTTTTTT. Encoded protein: CATSVFADITGELFF.

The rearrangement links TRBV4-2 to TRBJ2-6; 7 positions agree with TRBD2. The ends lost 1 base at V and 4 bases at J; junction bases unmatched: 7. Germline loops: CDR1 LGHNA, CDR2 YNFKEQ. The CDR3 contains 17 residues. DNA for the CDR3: TGTGCCAGCAGCCAAGGGGAGGGAAGTTCCGGGGCCAACGTCCTGACTTTC. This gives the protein CASSQGEGSSGANVLTF.

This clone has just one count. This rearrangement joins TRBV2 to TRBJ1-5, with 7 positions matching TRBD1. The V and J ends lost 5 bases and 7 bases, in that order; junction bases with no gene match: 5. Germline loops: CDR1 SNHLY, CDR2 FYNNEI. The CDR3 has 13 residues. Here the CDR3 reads CASSTGAGQPQHF. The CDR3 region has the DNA TGTGCCAGCAGTACAGGGGCGGGCCAGCCCCAGCATTTT.

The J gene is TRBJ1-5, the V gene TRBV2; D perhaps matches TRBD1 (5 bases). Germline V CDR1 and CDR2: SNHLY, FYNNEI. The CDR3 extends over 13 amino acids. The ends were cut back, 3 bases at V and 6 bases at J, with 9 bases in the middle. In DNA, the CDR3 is TGTGCCAGCAGTGATCCCGGGGGTCAGCCCCAGCATTTT. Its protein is CASSDPGGQPQHF.

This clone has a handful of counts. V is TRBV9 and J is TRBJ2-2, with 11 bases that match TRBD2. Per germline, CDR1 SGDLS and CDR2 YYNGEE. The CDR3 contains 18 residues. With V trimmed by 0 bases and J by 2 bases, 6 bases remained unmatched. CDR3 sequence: CASSVDIAGGRNTGELFF. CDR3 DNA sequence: TGTGCCAGCAGCGTAGATATAGCGGGGGGGCGTAACACCGGGGAGCTGTTTTTT.